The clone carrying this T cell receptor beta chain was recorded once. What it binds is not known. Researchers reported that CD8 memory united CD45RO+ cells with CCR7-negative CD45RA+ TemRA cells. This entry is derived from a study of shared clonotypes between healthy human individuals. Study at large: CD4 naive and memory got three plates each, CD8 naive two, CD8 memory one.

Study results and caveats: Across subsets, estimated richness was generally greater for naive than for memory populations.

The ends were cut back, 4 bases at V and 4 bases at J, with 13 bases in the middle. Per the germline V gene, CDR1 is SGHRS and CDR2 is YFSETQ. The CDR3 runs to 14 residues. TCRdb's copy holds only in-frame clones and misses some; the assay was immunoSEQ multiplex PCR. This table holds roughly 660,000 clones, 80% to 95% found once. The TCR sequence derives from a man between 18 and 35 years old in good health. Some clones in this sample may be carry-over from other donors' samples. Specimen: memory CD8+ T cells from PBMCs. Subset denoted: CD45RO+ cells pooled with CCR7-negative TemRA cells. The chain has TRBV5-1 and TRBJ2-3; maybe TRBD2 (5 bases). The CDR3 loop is CASSLEISADTQYF. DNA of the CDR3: TGCGCCAGCAGCCTTGAGATTAGCGCAGATACGCAGTATTTT. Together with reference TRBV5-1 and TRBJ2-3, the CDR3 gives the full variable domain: KAGVTQTPRYLIKTRGQQVTLSCSPISGHRSVSWYQQTPGQGLQFLFEYFSETQRNKGNFPGRFSGRQFSNSRSEMNVSTLELGDSALYLCASSLEISADTQYFGPGTRLTVL.